This paragraph reports one T cell receptor (beta chain). Its antigen is still unknown. This sample is part of a study of T cell responses to AZD1222 COVID-19 vaccine. The CDR3 has 12 amino acids. The germline V gene encodes CDR1 SNHLY and CDR2 FYNNEI. Trimming left V 8 bases short and J 5 bases short, with 7 bases between. Doses given second, at about 4 or about 12 weeks, were pooled. Clones were sequenced by immunoSEQ multiplex PCR, and TCRdb holds only the in-frame ones, with some missing. The sample carries fewer than 120,000 clones, around 90% recorded once. Study-level points and caveats: The peak T cell response came first, and repertoires were sampled only after it. There were vaccine-associated CD4 TCRs across spike, dominant at 160-218 and 743-854. In the spike-specific TCR repertoire, nearly half reportedly target unmutated variant regions.

The specimen comprised peripheral blood, sampled 28 days after the second AZD1222 dose. The gene calls are TRBV2 and TRBJ1-6; D unclear. The receptor was derived from an adult who received the AZD1222 COVID-19 vaccine. The CDR3 loop is CASSRHNSPLHF. CDR3 bases: TGTGCCAGCTCCAGACATAATTCACCCCTCCACTTT.